The text below deals with one T cell receptor (beta chain). The antigen is not known. Focal radiation was given together with CTLA-4 blockade (ipilimumab) to patients with chemo-refractory metastatic non-small-cell lung cancer. The CDR3 loop spans 15 amino acids. With 4 bases removed from V and 4 bases from J, the gap between germline ends came to 16 bases. CDR1 and CDR2 from the germline V gene are MNHNS and SASEGT. Sequencing was performed with immunoSEQ multiplex PCR; in TCRdb, only in-frame clones are kept and a portion is missing. The sample contains just over 14,000 clones, around three quarters of which appear only once. This record comes from a study of radiotherapy plus CTLA-4 blockade in lung cancer. The study, taken as a whole, reports: In blood, early T cell clone dynamics reportedly predicted response best, together with interferon-beta. After radiotherapy and ipilimumab, tumor-derived clones expanded in peripheral blood.

Sequencing used peripheral blood, obtained from a patient treated with radiotherapy plus ipilimumab. The chain has TRBV6-1 and TRBJ1-2; TRBD1 might be the D (6 bases). The TCR was taken from a human donor with non-small cell lung cancer whose response to radiotherapy plus ipilimumab could not be evaluated. The CDR3 reads CASSGGPDAVYGYTF. The CDR3 region has the DNA TGTGCCAGCAGTGGGGGGCCAGATGCTGTCTATGGCTACACCTTC.